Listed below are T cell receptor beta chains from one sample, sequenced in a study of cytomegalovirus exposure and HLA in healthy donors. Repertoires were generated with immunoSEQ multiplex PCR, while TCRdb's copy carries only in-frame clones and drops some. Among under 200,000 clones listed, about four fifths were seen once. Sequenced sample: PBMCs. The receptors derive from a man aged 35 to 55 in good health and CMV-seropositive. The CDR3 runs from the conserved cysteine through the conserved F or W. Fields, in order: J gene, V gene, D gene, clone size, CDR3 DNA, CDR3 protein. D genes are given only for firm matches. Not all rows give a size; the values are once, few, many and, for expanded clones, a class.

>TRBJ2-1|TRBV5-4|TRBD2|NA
TGTGCCAGCAGCCGGACTAGCGGGACTTACAATGAGCAGTTCTTC
CASSRTSGTYNEQFF
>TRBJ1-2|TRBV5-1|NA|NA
TGCGCCAGCAGCTTTGTTCAGGGGCAGGGGTATGGCTACACCTTC
CASSFVQGQGYGYTF
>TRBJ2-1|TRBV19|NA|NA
TGTGCCAGTAGTTCCCTGTCGGGACTTAGCTCCTACAATGAGCAGTTCTTC
CASSSLSGLSSYNEQFF
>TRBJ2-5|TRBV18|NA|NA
TGTGCCAGCTCACCCGGGGAGACCCAGTACTTC
CASSPGETQYF
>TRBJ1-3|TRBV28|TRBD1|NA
TGTGCCAGCAGGACAGGGCTAAACACCATATATTTT
CASRTGLNTIYF
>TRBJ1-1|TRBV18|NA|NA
TGTGCCAGCTCACCAAGAGATAAAAGAGCTGAAGCTTTCTTT
CASSPRDKRAEAFF
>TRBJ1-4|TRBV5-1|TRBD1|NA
TGCGCCAGCAGCCTCTGGACTGGGGGACAGGGTAATGAAAAACTGTTTTTT
CASSLWTGGQGNEKLFF
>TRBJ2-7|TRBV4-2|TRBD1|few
TGTGCCAGCAGCCAAGAGGGAGGGACAGGGTCCTACGAGCAGTACTTC
CASSQEGGTGSYEQYF
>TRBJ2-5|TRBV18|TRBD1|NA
TGTGCCAGCTCACCCCCGACAGGGTGGGAGACCCAGTACTTC
CASSPPTGWETQYF
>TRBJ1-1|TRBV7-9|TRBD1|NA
TGTTCCAGCAGCCCTACAGGGGGTATTGGTATCACTGAAGCTTTCTTT
CSSSPTGGIGITEAFF
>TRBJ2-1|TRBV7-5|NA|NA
TGTGCCAGAAGCTTAGGTCCGGGACAGGGGTACAATGAGCAGTTCTTC
CARSLGPGQGYNEQFF
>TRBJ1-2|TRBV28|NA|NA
TGTGCCAGCAGTTTAGTCCAGGGCTATGGCTACACCTTC
CASSLVQGYGYTF
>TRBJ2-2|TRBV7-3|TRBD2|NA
TGTGCCAGCAGATCTAGCGGCACCGGGGAGCTGTTTTTT
CASRSSGTGELFF
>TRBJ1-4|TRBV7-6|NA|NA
TGTGCCAGCAGCTTGATGCCGGGGGAAAAACTGTTTTTT
CASSLMPGEKLFF
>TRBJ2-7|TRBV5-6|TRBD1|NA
TGTGCCAGTCAGGGGGCCCGGGAGCAGTACTTC
CASQGAREQYF
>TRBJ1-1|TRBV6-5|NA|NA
TGTGCCAGCAGTTCAGGGCGGTGGGACACTGAAGCTTTCTTT
CASSSGRWDTEAFF
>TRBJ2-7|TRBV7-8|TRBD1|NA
TGTGCCAGCAGCTTAGGATACAGGGGGTATGATTACGAGCAGTACTTC
CASSLGYRGYDYEQYF
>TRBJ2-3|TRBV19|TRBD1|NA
TGTGCCAGCAGAAGACAGGGTGGTAGCACAGATACGCAGTATTTT
CASRRQGGSTDTQYF
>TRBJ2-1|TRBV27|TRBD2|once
TGTGCCAGCAGTTACCTAGCGGGGGCCTCCTACAATGAGCAGTTCTTC
CASSYLAGASYNEQFF
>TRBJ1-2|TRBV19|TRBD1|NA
TGTGCCAGTAGTATGGACAGGGTGGACCGCTATGGCTACACCTTC
CASSMDRVDRYGYTF
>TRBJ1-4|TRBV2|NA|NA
TGTGCCAGCAGCCTTCGGACAGTCCGTGCAACTAATGAAAAACTGTTTTTT
CASSLRTVRATNEKLFF
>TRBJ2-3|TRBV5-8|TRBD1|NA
TGTGCCAGCAGCCAGGGACAGGGCCAGATCCGCACAGATACGCAGTATTTT
CASSQGQGQIRTDTQYF
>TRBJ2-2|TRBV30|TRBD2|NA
TGTGTCTGGAGTGTACGAGGGAGGGTGAACACCGGGGAGCTGTTTTTT
CVWSVRGRVNTGELFF
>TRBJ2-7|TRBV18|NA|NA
TGTGCCAGCTCACCGGGAAGTGCGGGGACGTACGAGCAGTACTTC
CASSPGSAGTYEQYF
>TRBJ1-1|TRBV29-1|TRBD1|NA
TGCAGCGTTCGACAGGGTGGGAACACTGAAGCTTTCTTT
CSVRQGGNTEAFF
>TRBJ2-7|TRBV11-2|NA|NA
TGTGCCACCGAAGCTTGGGGCTCCGAGCAGTACTTC
CATEAWGSEQYF
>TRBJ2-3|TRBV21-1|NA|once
TGTGCCAGCAAAGGACAGGGACGGTCAGATACGCAGTATTTT
CASKGQGRSDTQYF
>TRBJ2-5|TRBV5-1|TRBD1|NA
TGCGCCAGCAGCCATTATAGCAGGGGGCTTCAAGGGAAGCCAGAGACCCAGTACTTC
CASSHYSRGLQGKPETQYF
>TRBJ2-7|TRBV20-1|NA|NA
TGCAGTGCCCGGGGATCTTCCGAGCAGTACTTC
CSARGSSEQYF
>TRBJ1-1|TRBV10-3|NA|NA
TGTGCCATCAGTGAGTCCCCGGGGAGCACTGAAGCTTTCTTT
CAISESPGSTEAFF
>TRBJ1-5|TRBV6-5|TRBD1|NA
TGTGCCATCAGTGACCGACAGGGGATGCAGCCCCAGCATTTT
CAISDRQGMQPQHF
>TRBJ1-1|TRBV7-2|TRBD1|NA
TGTGCCAGCAGCTTAATTTCCCGACAGGGAGTATTT
CASSLISRQGVF
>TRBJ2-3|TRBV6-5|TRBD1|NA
TGTGCCACCGCATGGACAGGAAACACAGATACGCAGTATTTT
CATAWTGNTDTQYF
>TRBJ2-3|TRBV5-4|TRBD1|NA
TGTGCCAGCAGCCTGGACAGGGGTGGAACAGATACGCAGTATTTT
CASSLDRGGTDTQYF
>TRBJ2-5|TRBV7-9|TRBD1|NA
TGTGCCAGCAGCTTAGGGGCGGACAGGACCTTACAAGAGACCCAGTACTTC
CASSLGADRTLQETQYF
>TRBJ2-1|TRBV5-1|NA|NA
TGCGCCAGCAGCTTGGCGCCAGGGGCCTACAATGAGCAGTTCTTC
CASSLAPGAYNEQFF
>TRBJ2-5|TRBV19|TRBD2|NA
TGTGCCAGTAGTTCGGGACTAGCCCTAGGTCCCCAAGAGACCCAGTACTTC
CASSSGLALGPQETQYF
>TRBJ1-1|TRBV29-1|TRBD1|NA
TGCAGCGCCTCGGGACAGAGAGGGATGAACACTGAAGCTTTCTTT
CSASGQRGMNTEAFF
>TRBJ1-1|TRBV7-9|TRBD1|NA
TGTGCCAGCACCCCCCGGGGACAGGGCCCCTCTATGACTGAAGCTTTCTTT
CASTPRGQGPSMTEAFF
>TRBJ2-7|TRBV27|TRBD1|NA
TGTGCCAGCAGAAGGACAGGGTCCTACGAGCAGTACTTC
CASRRTGSYEQYF
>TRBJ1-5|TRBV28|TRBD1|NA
TGTGCCAGCAGTGGCGGGACAGGCGTTTCTGTCAATCAGCCCCAGCATTTT
CASSGGTGVSVNQPQHF
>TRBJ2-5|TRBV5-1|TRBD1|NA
TGCGCCAGCAGCTTGGCGACAGGGGTAGAGACCCAGTACTTC
CASSLATGVETQYF
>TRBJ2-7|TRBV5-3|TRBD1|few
TGTGCCAGAAGCTTCGGGACAGGGGGGCAGTACTTC
CARSFGTGGQYF
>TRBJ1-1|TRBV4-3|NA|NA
TGCGCCAGCAGCCAAGAGGGAGTAATGAACACTGAAGCTTTCTTT
CASSQEGVMNTEAFF
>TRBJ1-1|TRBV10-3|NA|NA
TGTGCCATCAGTGGGAAGGGTAACGGGGATTGGAAGCTGACTGAAGCTTTCTTT
CAISGKGNGDWKLTEAFF
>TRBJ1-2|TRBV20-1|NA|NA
TGCAGTGCCGGGGTTCGGTATGGCTACACCTTC
CSAGVRYGYTF
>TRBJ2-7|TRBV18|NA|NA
TGTGCCAGCTCATCAAGACAGGGACTCTCCTACGAGCAGTACTTC
CASSSRQGLSYEQYF
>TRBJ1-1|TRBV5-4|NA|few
TGTGCCAGCAGCTCAACCGGGACATTAAGCGAAGCTTTCTTT
CASSSTGTLSEAFF
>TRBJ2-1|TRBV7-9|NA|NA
TGTGCCAGCAGCCTCGCCAGTGGGGGGAATGAGCAGTTCTTC
CASSLASGGNEQFF
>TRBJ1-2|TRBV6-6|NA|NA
TGTGCCAGCAGTTCGACAGATAACCCCACCTATGGCTACACCTTC
CASSSTDNPTYGYTF
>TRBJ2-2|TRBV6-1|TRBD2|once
TGTGCCAGCAGTGGTATGACTAGCGGGACCTACACCGGGGAGCTGTTTTTT
CASSGMTSGTYTGELFF